The rows below give T cell receptor beta chains drawn from one sample of a study of T cell responses to AZD1222 COVID-19 vaccine. Clones were sequenced by immunoSEQ multiplex PCR, and TCRdb holds only the in-frame ones, with some missing. The sample records under 130,000 clones, 89% being singletons. The input for sequencing was peripheral blood, taken 28 days after the second AZD1222 dose. The receptors originated from an adult who received the AZD1222 COVID-19 vaccine. CDR3s include the opening cysteine and the closing phenylalanine or tryptophan. D genes are given only for firm matches. Size tells how often a clone was seen (once, few, many) or the class of an expanded clone, and some rows leave it out.

D	V	size	J	DNA	CDR3
-	TRBV21-1	-	TRBJ2-1	TGTGCCAGCAGTCAGCGTGTGGTTCCCATTTCCTACAATGAGCAGTTCTTC	CASSQRVVPISYNEQFF
-	TRBV2	-	TRBJ1-5	TGTGCCAGCGCGCAACAGGGCTTTAGCAATCAGCCCCAGCATTTT	CASAQQGFSNQPQHF
-	TRBV7-2	-	TRBJ2-7	TGTGCCAGCAGCTTGGGGCAGTTGGGACCCTACGAGCAGTACTTC	CASSLGQLGPYEQYF
-	TRBV30	-	TRBJ1-2	TGTGCCTGGAGTCTCGGGGGAACCTATGGCTACACCTTC	CAWSLGGTYGYTF
-	TRBV3-1/TRBV3-2	-	TRBJ2-7	TGTGCCAGCAGCCAAGATCGGGCGGTCTTTACCTACGAGCAGTACTTC	CASSQDRAVFTYEQYF
-	TRBV18	-	TRBJ1-2	TGTGCCAGCTCACGACCAGGATTGGATGGCTACACCTTC	CASSRPGLDGYTF
-	TRBV4-2	-	TRBJ1-3	TGTGCCAGCAGCCTCGACGGATACAGGAGCTCTGGAAACACCATATATTTT	CASSLDGYRSSGNTIYF
TRBD2	TRBV29-1	-	TRBJ2-1	TGCAGCGTTGAACTAGCGGGAGCTACTGAGCAGTTCTTC	CSVELAGATEQFF
-	TRBV7-9	-	TRBJ2-1	TGTGCCAGCGCTGGGGGAGGCCCCTTTTCTAATGAGCAGTTCTTC	CASAGGGPFSNEQFF
TRBD1	TRBV6-5	-	TRBJ2-2	TGTGCCAGCCCTAACGGACAGGGAGGCGCCGGGGAGCTGTTTTTT	CASPNGQGGAGELFF
TRBD1	TRBV7-3	-	TRBJ1-1	TGTGCCAGCAGCTTGCGAGGACAGGGCTACACTGAAGCTTTCTTT	CASSLRGQGYTEAFF
-	TRBV27	-	TRBJ1-1	TGTGCCAGCCGACCTTTAAACCCAGGGGAGACTTATGAAGCTTTCTTT	CASRPLNPGETYEAFF
-	TRBV3-1/TRBV3-2	few	TRBJ1-2	TGTGCCAGCAGCCAAGGGAGCAATTATGGCTACACCTTC	CASSQGSNYGYTF